This T cell receptor (beta chain) was identified during a study of T cells expressing NK-cell markers. Concerning this clonotype: The target antigen is unknown.

Whole-study findings and limits: Dominant NKG2C+ clonotypes in roughly 6 donors made up roughly 1.0-7.0% of CD8+ T cells.

TCR beta cDNA was generated via 5'RACE template switching incorporating UMIs. TCRdb re-analyzed the 5' RACE reads; it lists each CDR3 protein once, without DNA. The data include 550,000 to 600,000 distinct CDR3 sequences; the top ten clones carry 3% to 4.5%. This CDR3 is 16 amino acids long. CDR1 LGHDT and CDR2 YNNKEL come from the germline V gene (reference sequence). The chain couples TRBV3-1 to TRBJ2-5; there is no DNA to check the TCRdb D call of TRBD1. The sequence derives from a man younger than 30 in good health. The sample taken for sequencing was blood T cells: a sorted CD56 or NKG2C T cell subset, CD4+ or CD8+ T cells, or bulk PBMC T cells (not recorded which). This CDR3 reads CASSQDGTGDGETQYF.